The next 20 T cell receptor beta chains were all read from a single sample in a study of CD4 T cell repertoires in COVID-19. Libraries were prepared by immunoSEQ multiplex PCR; TCRdb keeps only in-frame clonotypes and omits some of them. This sample has 20,000 or so clones, with over 85% found just once. Sequencing was done directly on freshly isolated, uncultured memory T cells. The input for sequencing was circulating follicular helper CD4+ T cells (cTfh) from blood, taken before the COVID-19 pandemic. The origin of the receptors is a human donor who had COVID-19.

Regarding this clone: One end of the junction is discordant with germline, which a read error may explain. The sample contains more than one DNA sequence encoding this CDR3. The V and J genes are TRBV4-1 and TRBJ1-2, with TRBD1 matching 7 bases. Germline CDR1 is MGHRA and CDR2 is YSYEKL. The CDR3 is made up of 15 amino acids. CDR3 DNA sequence: TGCGCTAGCAGCCAAGGGATGGGACAGAACTATGGCTACACCTTC. Protein: CASSQGMGQNYGYTF.

The rearrangement links TRBV7-9 to TRBJ2-2; 11 nucleotides line up with TRBD2. Germline assignment: CDR1 SEHNR and CDR2 FQNEAQ (reference sequence). V lost 5 bases, J lost 5 bases, and 10 bases stayed unmatched. CDR3 length: 17 amino acids. This CDR3 is CASSHSLAGARTGELFF. The CDR3 DNA is TGTGCCAGCAGCCATTCACTAGCGGGAGCACGTACCGGGGAGCTGTTTTTT.

The chain is built from TRBV5-5 and TRBJ1-6; D is possibly TRBD1 (5 bases). V was pared by 4 bases and J by 8 bases, with 13 bases between. CDR1 and CDR2 (germline): SGHKS, YYEKEE (reference sequence). This CDR3 spans 14 amino acids. CDR3 sequence reads: CASSPQVLHSPLHF. CDR3 nucleotide sequence: TGTGCCAGCAGCCCACAGGTACTCCATTCACCCCTCCACTTT.

The CDR3 region has the DNA TGTGCCAGTGGATCCGTTGGGGGGAACTACGAGCAGTACTTC. Amino acids: CASGSVGGNYEQYF. The chain carries TRBV19 and TRBJ2-7; possibly TRBD2 for D (6 bases). The V gene's germline CDR1 is LNHDA and CDR2 SQIVND (reference sequence). V was shortened by 8 bases and J by 3 bases, with 17 bases between the two germline ends. This CDR3 contains 14 residues.

The chain recombines TRBV5-1 with TRBJ1-5; D is perhaps TRBD1 (5 bases). This CDR3 region has 17 residues. Germline-derived CDR1 and CDR2 are SGHRS and YFSETQ. Deletions cut 0 bases from V and 5 bases from J, with 18 bases between. The CDR3 protein is CASSLAPGQGGYQPQHF. The CDR3 DNA reads TGCGCCAGCAGCTTGGCCCCTGGCCAGGGAGGCTATCAGCCCCAGCATTTT.

The chain uses TRBV6-5 and TRBJ2-2; weak D call: TRBD1 (6 bases). The V and J ends lost 4 bases and 6 bases respectively, with 15 bases between them. The CDR3 totals 15 residues. From germline, CDR1 is MNHEY and CDR2 SVGAGI. The CDR3 region is CASSFPRGGSGELFF. Here the CDR3 DNA reads TGTGCCAGCAGTTTCCCCAGGGGTGGCTCCGGGGAGCTGTTTTTT.

With respect to this clone: At the DNA level, this CDR3 is encoded by other sequences in the same sample as well. This chain connects TRBV28 to TRBJ1-3; 9 nucleotides agree with TRBD1. The germline gives CDR1 MDHEN, CDR2 SYDVKM. The V segment lost 3 bases and the J segment 4 bases; nucleotides outside the gene matches: 4. The CDR3 is 15 residues long. The CDR3 protein is CASSLAGTGGNTIYF. In DNA form, the CDR3 reads TGTGCCAGCAGTTTGGCTGGGACAGGGGGAAACACCATATATTTT.

The V call is TRBV18, the J call TRBJ2-5; D gene unclear. The CDR3 covers 15 residues. Trimming shortened V by 4 bases and J by 5 bases, and 17 bases separated the two germline ends. CDR1 KGHSH and CDR2 LQKENI come from the germline V gene. CDR3 in DNA: TGTGCCAGCTCACGAAATTTTGGCGGAGAGGAGACCCAGTACTTC. Residues: CASSRNFGGEETQYF.

J is TRBJ2-3 and V is TRBV9, with TRBD2 identical over 7 bases. CDR1 is SGDLS, CDR2 YYNGEE, per germline. CDR3 size: 14 residues. With 2 bases clipped from V and 6 bases from J, the junction kept 6 bases outside the gene matches. CDR3 bases: TGTGCCAGCAGCGTTGGACTAGGTGGGGATACGCAGTATTTT. Amino acid sequence: CASSVGLGGDTQYF.

The J gene is TRBJ1-2, the V gene TRBV4-1, with D possibly TRBD1 on 6 matching bases. The CDR3 covers 16 residues. Germline CDR1 reads MGHRA; CDR2 reads YSYEKL. V was shortened by 0 bases and J by 0 bases, with 11 bases between the two germline ends. CDR3 region: CASSQDATGANYGYTF. CDR3 DNA: TGCGCCAGCAGCCAAGATGCGACAGGAGCTAACTATGGCTACACCTTC.

This clone was detected once. V gene TRBV27 combines with J gene TRBJ2-7, with 9 bases aligning to TRBD1. The V and J ends lost 8 bases and 2 bases, in that order; junction bases with no gene match: 7. CDR3 length: 14 residues. Germline CDR1 reads MNHEY; CDR2 reads SMNVEV (reference sequence). The CDR3 DNA is TGTGCCAGCTCCGGGACAGGGAAAGCCTACGAGCAGTACTTC. Its protein is CASSGTGKAYEQYF.

The chain combines TRBV19 with TRBJ1-1; TRBD1 agrees at 10 bases. Germline V CDR1 and CDR2: LNHDA, SQIVND (reference sequence). CDR3 length: 14 amino acids. The CDR3 protein is CSSKGRTGGTEAFF. CDR3 DNA sequence: TGTTCCTCAAAGGGGCGGACAGGGGGTACTGAAGCTTTCTTT.

Note on this clone: The germline gene is not matched at one end of the junction; a read error may be the cause. This chain links TRBV13 with TRBJ1-1; D is unresolved. The CDR3 is made up of 13 amino acids. Germline loops: CDR1 PRHDT, CDR2 FYEKMQ (reference sequence). The CDR3 sequence: CARSLRQNTEAFF. DNA for the CDR3: TGTGCCAGAAGCTTGCGACAGAACACTGAAGCTTTCTTT.

The V gene is TRBV6-1, the J gene TRBJ2-5, with TRBD1 matching 8 bases. The germline gives CDR1 MNHNS, CDR2 SASEGT. The CDR3 loop spans 13 amino acids. V shed 8 bases and J 0 bases; nucleotides not matched to a gene: 2. CDR3 region: CASGDRNQETQYF. CDR3 sequence (DNA): TGTGCCAGCGGGGACAGGAACCAAGAGACCCAGTACTTC.

This clone has a single count. The rearrangement links TRBV5-4 to TRBJ1-2; 12 bases match TRBD1. V shed 1 base, J shed 3 bases, and the junction held 4 bases outside the gene matches. The CDR3 spans 16 residues. The germline V gene has CDR1 SGHNT and CDR2 YYREEE (reference sequence). CDR3 loop: CASSLMGTGGYYGYTF. As DNA, the CDR3 is TGTGCCAGCAGCTTGATGGGGACAGGGGGCTACTATGGCTACACCTTC.

A word on this clone: Within the sample, other DNA sequences also encode this same CDR3. The chain uses TRBV18 and TRBJ1-2, with TRBD1 matching 7 bases. The germline gives CDR1 KGHSH, CDR2 LQKENI. This CDR3 is built from 13 residues. The V gene end was trimmed by 4 bases and the J gene end by 2 bases; junction bases not matched to a gene: 1. The CDR3 nucleotides are TGTGCCAGCTCACAGGGACAGAACTATGGCTACACCTTC. Translation: CASSQGQNYGYTF. Looking up the rest from reference TRBV18 and TRBJ1-2 gives the full variable domain: NAGVMQNPRHLVRRRGQEARLRCSPMKGHSHVYWYRQLPEEGLKFMVYLQKENIIDESGMPKERFSAEFPKEGPSILRIQQVVRGDSAAYFCASSQGQNYGYTFGSGTRLTVV.

The chain uses TRBV4-1 and TRBJ2-7; 11 bases fit TRBD2. Germline assignment: CDR1 MGHRA and CDR2 YSYEKL. Unmatched junction bases numbered 9, after V lost 2 bases and J lost 0 bases. This CDR3 spans 18 amino acids. CDR3 nucleotide sequence: TGCGCCAGCAGCCAACAGAATAGCGGGGGGGTAAGCTCCTACGAGCAGTACTTC. This encodes CASSQQNSGGVSSYEQYF.

The V and J genes are TRBV7-2 and TRBJ2-2; perhaps TRBD1 as D (5 bases). Trimming shortened V by 2 bases and J by 0 bases, and 16 bases separated the two germline ends. Germline CDR1 reads SGHTA; CDR2 reads FQGNSA. This CDR3 has 18 amino acids. The CDR3: CASSLFRIGHTNTGELFF. The CDR3 nucleotides read TGTGCCAGCAGCTTATTCCGGATCGGACACACGAACACCGGGGAGCTGTTTTTT.

The chain joins TRBV7-2 to TRBJ2-3, with 10 bases aligning to TRBD2. Germline values: CDR1 SGHTA, CDR2 FQGNSA. The trim removed 4 bases at V and 2 bases at J, leaving 9 bases unmatched. The CDR3 consists of 17 residues. This CDR3 is CASSSKPSGGATDTQYF. The CDR3 bases are TGTGCCAGCAGCTCCAAACCCAGCGGGGGGGCCACAGATACGCAGTATTTT.

The rearrangement uses TRBV29-1 and TRBJ1-2; the D gene is possibly TRBD1 (6 bases). The CDR3 extends over 12 amino acids. CDR1 SQVTM and CDR2 ANQGSEA come from the germline V gene. The V end was cut by 7 bases, the J end by 4 bases, with 13 bases between. CDR3 loop: CSAKKGGYGYTF. CDR3 in DNA: TGCAGCGCTAAAAAAGGGGGCTATGGCTACACCTTC. Full variable domain (outside the CDR3, taken from reference TRBV29-1 and TRBJ1-2): SAVISQKPSRDICQRGTSLTIQCQVDSQVTMMFWYRQQPGQSLTLIATANQGSEATYESGFVIDKFPISRPNLTFSTLTVSNMSPEDSSIYLCSAKKGGYGYTFGSGTRLTVV.